This entry describes one TCR beta chain. Its antigen is currently unknown. In the original processing: From ImmunoSEQ came sequences covering only the junction and carrying no quality scores, so filtering differed. Produced via immunoSEQ multiplex PCR; TCRdb's table is partial and in-frame only. The DNA gave D and trimming, while V, J and clone size come from that table. Found here are about 700,000 clones, 92% of them singletons; the top ten hold more than 20%. The sample belongs to a study of shared clonotypes between healthy human individuals. Study information: Donor ages ranged 18 to 49 years: a couple of women, a few men. Study conclusions and caveats: Relative to memory subsets, naive subsets generally showed larger estimated richness. Of the naive CD4 clonotypes, about 5.4% were shared across several donors.

CDR1 and CDR2 (germline): LNHNV, YYDKDF (reference sequence). The CDR3 totals 17 residues. Trimming shortened V by 5 bases and J by 4 bases, and 20 bases separated the two germline ends. Terminally differentiated effector memory CD45RA+ cells were left out of the naive CD8 fraction, which was CD45RO-negative and positively selected for CCR7. Sample: naive CD8+ T cells sorted from blood. The chain recombines TRBV15 with TRBJ2-2, with D possibly being TRBD2 (6 bases). This receptor was obtained from a man under 40 in good health. The CDR3 DNA reads as TGTGCCACCAGCCCACGGGGGTGGATCCGGGTCACCGGGGAGCTGTTTTTT. This sequence encodes CATSPRGWIRVTGELFF.